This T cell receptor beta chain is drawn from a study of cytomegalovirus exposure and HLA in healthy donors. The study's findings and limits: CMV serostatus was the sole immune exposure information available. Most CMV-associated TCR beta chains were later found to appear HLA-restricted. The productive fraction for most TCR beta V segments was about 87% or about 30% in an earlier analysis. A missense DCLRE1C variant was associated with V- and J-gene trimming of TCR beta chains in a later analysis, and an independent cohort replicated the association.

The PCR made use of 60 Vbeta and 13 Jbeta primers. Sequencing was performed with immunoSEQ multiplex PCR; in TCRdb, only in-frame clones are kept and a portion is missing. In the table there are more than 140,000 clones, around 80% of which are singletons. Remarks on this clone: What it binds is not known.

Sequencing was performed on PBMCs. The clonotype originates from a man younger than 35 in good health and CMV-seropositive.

In nucleotides, the CDR3 is TGTGCCAGCAGTGAATCGGGGAGTGGGTACTTC. This translates into CASSESGSGYF. The V gene is TRBV6-1, the J gene TRBJ2-7; TRBD2 might be the D (5 bases). V was clipped by 2 bases and J by 12 bases, with 11 bases between them. This CDR3 has 11 amino acids. From germline, CDR1 is MNHNS and CDR2 SASEGT.